Listed below are T cell receptor beta chains from one sample, sequenced in a study of cytomegalovirus exposure and HLA in healthy donors. Here immunoSEQ multiplex PCR was the method, and the copy in TCRdb shows in-frame clones only, minus some. This sample has some 95,000 clones, with about 75% found just once. What was sequenced was PBMCs. These receptors were collected from a woman aged 40 to 50 in good health and CMV-seronegative. Each CDR3 is given with its conserved first and last residue. D genes are given only for firm matches. A clone size is listed for some rows: how often the clone was seen (once, few, many), or a class if it is expanded.

clone_size: -; d_call: -; v_call: TRBV4-1; j_call: TRBJ2-3; cdr3_nt: TGCGCCAGCAGCCAATCCGGATGGGGAGTAGAAGATACGCAGTATTTT; cdr3_aa: CASSQSGWGVEDTQYF
clone_size: -; d_call: -; v_call: TRBV14; j_call: TRBJ1-1; cdr3_nt: TGTGCCAGCAGCCAACAGGTGAACACTGAAGCTTTCTTT; cdr3_aa: CASSQQVNTEAFF
clone_size: -; d_call: TRBD1; v_call: TRBV19; j_call: TRBJ2-3; cdr3_nt: TGTGCCAGTAGCAAGACAGGGGCAGATACGCAGTATTTT; cdr3_aa: CASSKTGADTQYF
clone_size: -; d_call: -; v_call: TRBV9; j_call: TRBJ1-1; cdr3_nt: TGTGCCAGCAGCCCTTTGCAGAGGGCGACTGAAGCTTTCTTT; cdr3_aa: CASSPLQRATEAFF
clone_size: -; d_call: TRBD1; v_call: TRBV4-2; j_call: TRBJ1-3; cdr3_nt: TGTGCCACACGGGGCCAGGGGGCGGGTAATGCTGGAAACACCATATATTTT; cdr3_aa: CATRGQGAGNAGNTIYF
clone_size: once; d_call: -; v_call: TRBV4-3; j_call: TRBJ1-1; cdr3_nt: TGCGCCAGCAGCCAAGTTTACGGCGCCGGGACTGAAGCTTTCTTT; cdr3_aa: CASSQVYGAGTEAFF
clone_size: -; d_call: TRBD1; v_call: TRBV2; j_call: TRBJ1-2; cdr3_nt: TGTGCCAGCAGTGTAACAGGGGGCTATGGCTACACCTTC; cdr3_aa: CASSVTGGYGYTF
clone_size: once; d_call: -; v_call: TRBV20-1; j_call: TRBJ2-5; cdr3_nt: TGCAGTGTCGAGCGCGAGACCCAGTACTTC; cdr3_aa: CSVERETQYF
clone_size: few; d_call: -; v_call: TRBV5-6; j_call: TRBJ2-7; cdr3_nt: TGTGCCAGCACCCAGGGGTACGAGCAGTACTTC; cdr3_aa: CASTQGYEQYF
clone_size: -; d_call: -; v_call: TRBV13; j_call: TRBJ1-5; cdr3_nt: TGTGCCAGCAGCTTAGGCCTGCAGGGTAGCAATCAGCCCCAGCATTTT; cdr3_aa: CASSLGLQGSNQPQHF
clone_size: -; d_call: -; v_call: TRBV29-1; j_call: TRBJ2-7; cdr3_nt: TGCAGCGCTTTAACTGTTACCTACGAGCAGTACTTC; cdr3_aa: CSALTVTYEQYF
clone_size: -; d_call: -; v_call: TRBV5-8; j_call: TRBJ2-5; cdr3_nt: TGTGCCAGCAGCTTGGAACTCGCAGAGACCCAGTACTTC; cdr3_aa: CASSLELAETQYF
clone_size: -; d_call: -; v_call: TRBV30; j_call: TRBJ2-2; cdr3_nt: TGCGCCTGGAGTGTACTTGGGGAGCTGTTTTTT; cdr3_aa: CAWSVLGELFF
clone_size: -; d_call: -; v_call: TRBV30; j_call: TRBJ1-5; cdr3_nt: TGTGCCTGGAGTAAGGGGATCTTAAATCAGCCCCAGCATTTT; cdr3_aa: CAWSKGILNQPQHF
clone_size: -; d_call: TRBD2; v_call: TRBV4-1; j_call: TRBJ2-3; cdr3_nt: TGCGCCAGCAGCCAACTCCAACTAGCGGGGGTAGCGGATACGCAGTATTTT; cdr3_aa: CASSQLQLAGVADTQYF
clone_size: -; d_call: -; v_call: TRBV27; j_call: TRBJ2-3; cdr3_nt: TGTGCCAGCAGTTTACCCCCGGGGGATACGCAGTATTTT; cdr3_aa: CASSLPPGDTQYF
clone_size: -; d_call: -; v_call: TRBV6-6; j_call: TRBJ1-5; cdr3_nt: TGTGCCAGCAGTCGGCAGGGCGCTCAGCCCCAGCATTTT; cdr3_aa: CASSRQGAQPQHF
clone_size: -; d_call: -; v_call: TRBV10-2; j_call: TRBJ2-1; cdr3_nt: TGCGCCAGCAGTGTCTGGACTAACAATGAGCAGTTCTTC; cdr3_aa: CASSVWTNNEQFF
clone_size: once; d_call: -; v_call: TRBV7-2; j_call: TRBJ2-1; cdr3_nt: TGTGCCAGCAGCCTGAGGGTTACGGATGAGCAGTTCTTC; cdr3_aa: CASSLRVTDEQFF
clone_size: -; d_call: -; v_call: TRBV5-1; j_call: TRBJ2-2; cdr3_nt: TGCGCCAGCAGGGAGGGATCGAACACCGGGGAGCTGTTTTTT; cdr3_aa: CASREGSNTGELFF
clone_size: -; d_call: -; v_call: TRBV7-2; j_call: TRBJ2-5; cdr3_nt: TGTGCCAGCAGCGGGGTGGGGGGAGAGACCCAGTACTTC; cdr3_aa: CASSGVGGETQYF
clone_size: -; d_call: -; v_call: TRBV12-5; j_call: TRBJ1-5; cdr3_nt: TGTGCTAGTGCCCCTCCCCACCAGGGAAGGCAGCCCCAGCATTTT; cdr3_aa: CASAPPHQGRQPQHF
clone_size: -; d_call: TRBD1; v_call: TRBV4-1; j_call: TRBJ2-5; cdr3_nt: TGCGCCAGCGGCTCCTCAAGAGGGACAGGGCCTGAGGAGACCCAGTACTTC; cdr3_aa: CASGSSRGTGPEETQYF
clone_size: -; d_call: -; v_call: TRBV7-6; j_call: TRBJ1-3; cdr3_nt: TGTGCCAGCAGCTTAGAAGGGGTTCTGGGAAACACCATATATTTT; cdr3_aa: CASSLEGVLGNTIYF
clone_size: once; d_call: TRBD1; v_call: TRBV9; j_call: TRBJ1-2; cdr3_nt: TGTGCCAGCAGCGCCGGGACAGGGCTCAGCCCCAACTATGGCTACACCTTC; cdr3_aa: CASSAGTGLSPNYGYTF
clone_size: -; d_call: -; v_call: TRBV6-1; j_call: TRBJ1-1; cdr3_nt: TGTGCCAGCAGTGAAGTCGGGGACACTGAAGCTTTCTTT; cdr3_aa: CASSEVGDTEAFF
clone_size: -; d_call: TRBD2; v_call: TRBV15; j_call: TRBJ2-3; cdr3_nt: TGTGCCACCAGCAGAGTGGCGGGGGGAACAGATACGCAGTATTTT; cdr3_aa: CATSRVAGGTDTQYF
clone_size: -; d_call: -; v_call: TRBV28; j_call: TRBJ1-5; cdr3_nt: TGTGCCAGCAGCCCCCGGACAAGCGCGAGGCAGCCCCAGCATTTT; cdr3_aa: CASSPRTSARQPQHF
clone_size: -; d_call: -; v_call: TRBV10-3; j_call: TRBJ2-5; cdr3_nt: TGTGCCATCAGTGAGTCGGGGACAAACCCCCAAGAGACCCAGTACTTC; cdr3_aa: CAISESGTNPQETQYF
clone_size: -; d_call: TRBD2; v_call: TRBV6-7; j_call: TRBJ2-5; cdr3_nt: TGTGCCAGCAGTTACTGGAACGCGGGGGGCTCGGAGACCCAGTACTTC; cdr3_aa: CASSYWNAGGSETQYF
clone_size: -; d_call: TRBD1; v_call: TRBV27; j_call: TRBJ2-7; cdr3_nt: TGTGCCAGCAGTTGGACAGGGGGCTTCGACGAGCAGTACTTC; cdr3_aa: CASSWTGGFDEQYF
clone_size: -; d_call: -; v_call: TRBV2; j_call: TRBJ1-1; cdr3_nt: TGTGCCAGCAGTGAAGACCGGTCATGGAACACTGAAGCTTTCTTT; cdr3_aa: CASSEDRSWNTEAFF
clone_size: -; d_call: -; v_call: TRBV10-3; j_call: TRBJ1-1; cdr3_nt: TGTGCCATCAGTGAGTCGGGGGCGGGGAACACTGAAGCTTTCTTT; cdr3_aa: CAISESGAGNTEAFF
clone_size: few; d_call: -; v_call: TRBV7-9; j_call: TRBJ2-3; cdr3_nt: TGTGCCAGCAGCCCCCCAGGGCGAGATACGCAGTATTTT; cdr3_aa: CASSPPGRDTQYF
clone_size: -; d_call: -; v_call: TRBV7-2; j_call: TRBJ1-4; cdr3_nt: TGTGCCAGCAGCGGTCCAGGGTGGGGTGAAAAACTGTTTTTT; cdr3_aa: CASSGPGWGEKLFF
clone_size: -; d_call: -; v_call: TRBV5-8; j_call: TRBJ1-2; cdr3_nt: TGTGCCAGCAGCTTGGGGGAGCGGGATATCTATGGCTACACCTTC; cdr3_aa: CASSLGERDIYGYTF
clone_size: -; d_call: -; v_call: TRBV4-1; j_call: TRBJ2-5; cdr3_nt: TGCGCCAGCAGCCGAAGGACAGAGGAAGAGACCCAGTACTTC; cdr3_aa: CASSRRTEEETQYF
clone_size: -; d_call: TRBD1; v_call: TRBV19; j_call: TRBJ1-1; cdr3_nt: TGTGCCAGTACCCCTGGACAGGGGGCCACTGAAGCTTTCTTT; cdr3_aa: CASTPGQGATEAFF